This entry is about one T cell receptor beta chain. The data originate from a study of blood T cell repertoires in COVID-19. On the study more broadly: Samples taken during acute and convalescent COVID-19 were collected in the United States, Italy and Spain.

In the study's own analysis: Researchers report that nucleated cell counts were estimated from reference gene primer amplification. Profiled with immunoSEQ multiplex PCR; TCRdb holds only in-frame clones, not every one. The V and J calls and clone size are taken from that table; D and trimming were inferred from the DNA. Among 250,000 to 350,000 clones listed, roughly nine tenths were seen once. Individuals drawn from approximately 26 US areas were about 18 to 95 years old. A COVID-19 case was met by exposed participants within 2 weeks before study entry. The CDR3 has 13 residues. Trimming cost V 8 bases and J 2 bases, with 11 bases left between them.

This receptor was identified in a woman aged 45-65 years who had been exposed to COVID-19. The genes are TRBV12-3 or TRBV12-4 and TRBJ2-3; a weak D match, TRBD2 (6 bases). The sequenced sample was PBMCs or T cells enriched from blood (not recorded which). Here the CDR3 DNA reads TGTGCCAGCGGGGCGGGGACCACAGATACGCAGTATTTT. It is translated as CASGAGTTDTQYF.